This T cell receptor beta chain originates from a study of human T cells and chemical hapten exposure. Looking at the study overall: Among samples, TCR yields varied mainly because of small differences in pooled library volume.

The authors' total RNA extraction used unfractionated whole blood. Unique molecular identifiers were linked by the library to individual cDNA molecules. A single record per CDR3 protein comes from TCRdb applying MiXCR to the 5' RACE reads. The table includes about 81,000 distinct CDR3 sequences, 6.5% to 8.5% detected once. The clonotype originates from a male donor in good health.

CDR3 sequence (DNA): TGTGCTAGTGGTTTGGTACTTAATGAAGCTTTCTTT. Translated, it gives CASGLVLNEAFF. This chain joins TRBV12-5 and TRBJ1-1, with D unclear. There are 12 residues in the CDR3. Germline assignment: CDR1 LGHNT and CDR2 FRNRAP. The germline V and J ends were trimmed by 0 bases and 7 bases, with 6 bases remaining between them. The variable domain in full, with the rest retrieved from reference TRBV12-5 and TRBJ1-1, is DARVTQTPRHKVTEMGQEVTMRCQPILGHNTVFWYRQTMMQGLELLAYFRNRAPLDDSGMPKDRFSAEMPDATLATLKIQPSEPRDSAVYFCASGLVLNEAFFGQGTRLTVV.